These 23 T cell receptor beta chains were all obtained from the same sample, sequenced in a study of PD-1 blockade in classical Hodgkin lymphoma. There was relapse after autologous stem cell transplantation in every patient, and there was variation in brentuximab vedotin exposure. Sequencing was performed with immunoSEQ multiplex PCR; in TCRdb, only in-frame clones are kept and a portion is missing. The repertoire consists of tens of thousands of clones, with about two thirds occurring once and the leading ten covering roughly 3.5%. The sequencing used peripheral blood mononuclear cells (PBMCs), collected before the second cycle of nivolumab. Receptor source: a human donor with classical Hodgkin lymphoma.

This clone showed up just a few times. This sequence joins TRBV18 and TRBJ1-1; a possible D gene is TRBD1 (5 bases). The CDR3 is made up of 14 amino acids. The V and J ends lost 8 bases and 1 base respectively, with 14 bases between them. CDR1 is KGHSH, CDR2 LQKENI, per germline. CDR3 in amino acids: CASTYYGANTEAFF. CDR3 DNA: TGTGCCAGCACCTACTACGGGGCGAACACTGAAGCTTTCTTT.

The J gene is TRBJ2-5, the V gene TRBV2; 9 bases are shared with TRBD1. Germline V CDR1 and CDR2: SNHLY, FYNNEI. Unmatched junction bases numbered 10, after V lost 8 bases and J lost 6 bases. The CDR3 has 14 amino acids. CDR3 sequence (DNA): TGTGCCAGCCGGGACAGGGATATGAAAAAGACCCAGTACTTC. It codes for CASRDRDMKKTQYF.

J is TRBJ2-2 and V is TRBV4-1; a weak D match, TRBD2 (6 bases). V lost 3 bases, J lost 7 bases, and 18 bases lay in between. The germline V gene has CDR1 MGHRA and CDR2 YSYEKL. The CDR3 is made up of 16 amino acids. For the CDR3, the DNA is TGCGCCAGCAGCCAGCCCCGACTAGTTCGGGGCGGGGAGCTGTTTTTT. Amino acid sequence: CASSQPRLVRGGELFF.

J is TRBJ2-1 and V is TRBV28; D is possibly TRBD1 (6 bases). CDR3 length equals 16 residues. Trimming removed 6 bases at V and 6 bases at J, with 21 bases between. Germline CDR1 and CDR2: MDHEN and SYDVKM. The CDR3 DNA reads TGTGCCAGCAGCTCAACCCGGGACATCGGCCCCAATGAGCAGTTCTTC. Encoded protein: CASSSTRDIGPNEQFF.

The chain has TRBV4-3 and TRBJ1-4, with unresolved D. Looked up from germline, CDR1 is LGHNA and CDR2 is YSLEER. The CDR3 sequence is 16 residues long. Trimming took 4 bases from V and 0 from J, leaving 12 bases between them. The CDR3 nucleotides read TGCGCCAGCAGCCCCTCCGGGTACCCAACTAATGAAAAACTGTTTTTT. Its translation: CASSPSGYPTNEKLFF.

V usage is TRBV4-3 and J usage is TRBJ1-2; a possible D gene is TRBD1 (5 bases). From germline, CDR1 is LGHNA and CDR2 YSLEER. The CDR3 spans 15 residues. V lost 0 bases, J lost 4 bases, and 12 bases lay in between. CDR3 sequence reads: CASSQDLEGFYGYTF. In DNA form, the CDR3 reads TGCGCCAGCAGCCAAGATTTGGAGGGGTTCTATGGCTACACCTTC.

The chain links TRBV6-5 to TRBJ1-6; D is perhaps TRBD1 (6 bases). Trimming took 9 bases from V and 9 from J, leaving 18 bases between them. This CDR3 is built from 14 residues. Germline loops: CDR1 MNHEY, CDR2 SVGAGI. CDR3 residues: CARTGNEYGSPLHF. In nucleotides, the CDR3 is TGTGCCAGAACAGGGAATGAGTATGGTTCACCCCTCCACTTT.

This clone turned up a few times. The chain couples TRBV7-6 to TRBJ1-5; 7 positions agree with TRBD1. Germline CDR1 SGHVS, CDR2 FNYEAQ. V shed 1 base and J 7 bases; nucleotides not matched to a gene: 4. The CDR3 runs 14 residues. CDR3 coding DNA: TGTGCCAGCAGCTTAGTGCAGGGGGGACAGCCCCAGCATTTT. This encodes CASSLVQGGQPQHF.

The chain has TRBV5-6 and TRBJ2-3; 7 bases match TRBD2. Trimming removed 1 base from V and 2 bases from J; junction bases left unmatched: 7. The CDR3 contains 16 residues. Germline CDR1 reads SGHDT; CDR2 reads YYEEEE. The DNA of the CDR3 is TGTGCCAGCAGCTTGACCGGGGGGATCCTCACAGATACGCAGTATTTT. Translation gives CASSLTGGILTDTQYF.

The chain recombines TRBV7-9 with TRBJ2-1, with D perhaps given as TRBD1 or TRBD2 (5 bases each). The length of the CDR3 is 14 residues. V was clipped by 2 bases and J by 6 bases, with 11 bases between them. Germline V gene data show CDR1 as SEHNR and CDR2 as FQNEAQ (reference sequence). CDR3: CASSLWDGRNEQFF. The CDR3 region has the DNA TGTGCCAGCAGCTTATGGGACGGTCGCAATGAGCAGTTCTTC.

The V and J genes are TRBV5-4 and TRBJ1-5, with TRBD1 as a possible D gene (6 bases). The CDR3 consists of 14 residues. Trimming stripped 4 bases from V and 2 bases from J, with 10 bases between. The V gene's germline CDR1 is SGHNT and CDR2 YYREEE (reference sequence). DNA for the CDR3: TGTGCCAGCAGCGTACAGGGCGGCAATCAGCCCCAGCATTTT. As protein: CASSVQGGNQPQHF.

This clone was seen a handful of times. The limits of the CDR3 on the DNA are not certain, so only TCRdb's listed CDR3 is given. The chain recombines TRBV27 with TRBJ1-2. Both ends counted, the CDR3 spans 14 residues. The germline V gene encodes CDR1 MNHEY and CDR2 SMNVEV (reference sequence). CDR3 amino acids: CASSFGEGFDGYTF.

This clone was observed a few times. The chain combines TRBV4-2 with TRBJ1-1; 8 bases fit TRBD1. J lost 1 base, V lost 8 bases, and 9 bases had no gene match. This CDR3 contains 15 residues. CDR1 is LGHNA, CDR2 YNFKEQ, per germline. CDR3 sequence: CASDTGGTSNTEAFF. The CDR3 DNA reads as TGTGCCAGCGATACAGGGGGTACCTCGAACACTGAAGCTTTCTTT.

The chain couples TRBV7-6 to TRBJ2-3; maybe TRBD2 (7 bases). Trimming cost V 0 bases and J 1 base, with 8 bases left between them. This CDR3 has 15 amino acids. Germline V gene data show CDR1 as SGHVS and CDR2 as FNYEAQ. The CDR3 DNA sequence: TGTGCCAGCAGCTTAGCGGGGGGGCGCACAGATACGCAGTATTTT. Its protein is CASSLAGGRTDTQYF.

This chain's CDR3 is CASSLDEGYYGYTF. CDR3 nucleotide sequence: TGTGCCAGCAGCTTAGACGAGGGTTATTATGGCTACACCTTC. The chain carries TRBV7-2 and TRBJ1-2, with D uncertain. There are 14 residues in the CDR3. CDR1 and CDR2 from the germline V gene are SGHTA and FQGNSA. V gave up 1 base and J gave up 5 bases, with 11 bases separating them.

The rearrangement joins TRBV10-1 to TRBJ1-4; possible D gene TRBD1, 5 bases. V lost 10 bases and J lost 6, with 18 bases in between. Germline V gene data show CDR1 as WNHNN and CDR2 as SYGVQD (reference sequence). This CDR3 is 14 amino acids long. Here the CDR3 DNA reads TGCGCCACCCGCCTCGGGGGGGGAGATGAAAAACTGTTTTTT. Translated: CATRLGGGDEKLFF.

The CDR3 nucleotides are TGTGCCAGCAGCATATACTCGCACAATGAGCAGTTCTTC. Its translation: CASSIYSHNEQFF. This chain joins TRBV9 and TRBJ2-1; no clear D. In germline, CDR1 is SGDLS, CDR2 YYNGEE. The CDR3 consists of 13 residues. V dropped 4 bases and J dropped 5 bases, with 10 bases sitting between them. Filled out from reference TRBV9 and TRBJ2-1, the complete variable domain reads DSGVTQTPKHLITATGQRVTLRCSPRSGDLSVYWYQQSLDQGLQFLIQYYNGEERAKGNILERFSAQQFPDLHSELNLSSLELGDSALYFCASSIYSHNEQFFGPGTRLTVL.

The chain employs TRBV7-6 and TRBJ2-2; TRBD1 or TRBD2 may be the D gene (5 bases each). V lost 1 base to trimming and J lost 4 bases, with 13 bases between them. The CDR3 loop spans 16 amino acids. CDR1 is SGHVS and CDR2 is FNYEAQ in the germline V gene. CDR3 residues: CASSLVRAGSTGELFF. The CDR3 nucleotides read TGTGCCAGCAGCTTAGTACGGGCAGGGAGCACCGGGGAGCTGTTTTTT.

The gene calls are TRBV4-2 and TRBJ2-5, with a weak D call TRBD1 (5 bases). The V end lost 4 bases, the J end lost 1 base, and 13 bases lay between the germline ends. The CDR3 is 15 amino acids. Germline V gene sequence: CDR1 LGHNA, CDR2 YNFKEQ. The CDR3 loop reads CASSPLGGAQETQYF. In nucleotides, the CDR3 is TGTGCCAGCAGCCCTCTGGGTGGGGCCCAAGAGACCCAGTACTTC.

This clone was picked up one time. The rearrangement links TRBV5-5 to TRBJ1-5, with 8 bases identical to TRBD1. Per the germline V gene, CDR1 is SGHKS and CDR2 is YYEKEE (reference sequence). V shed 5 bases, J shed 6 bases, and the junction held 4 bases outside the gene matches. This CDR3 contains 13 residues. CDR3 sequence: CASSSGGVQPQHF. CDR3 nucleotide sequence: TGTGCCAGCAGTTCAGGGGGCGTTCAGCCCCAGCATTTT.

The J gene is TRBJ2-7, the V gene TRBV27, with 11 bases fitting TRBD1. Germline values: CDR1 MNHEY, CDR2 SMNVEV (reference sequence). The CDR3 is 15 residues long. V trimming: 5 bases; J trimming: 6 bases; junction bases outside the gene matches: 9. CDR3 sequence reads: CASSPRDRGGREQYF. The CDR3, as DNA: TGTGCCAGCAGTCCCCGGGACAGGGGGGGTCGCGAGCAGTACTTC.

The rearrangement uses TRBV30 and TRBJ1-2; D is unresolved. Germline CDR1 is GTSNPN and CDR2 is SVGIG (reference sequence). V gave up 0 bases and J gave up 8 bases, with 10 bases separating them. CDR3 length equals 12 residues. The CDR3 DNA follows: TGTGCCTGGAGTGTCAATACGGGGGGCTACACCTTC. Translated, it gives CAWSVNTGGYTF.

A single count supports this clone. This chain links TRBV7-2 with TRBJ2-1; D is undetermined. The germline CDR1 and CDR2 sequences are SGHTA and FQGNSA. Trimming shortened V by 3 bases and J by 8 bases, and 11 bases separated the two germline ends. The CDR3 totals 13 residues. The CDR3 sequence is CASSFGGPDEQFF. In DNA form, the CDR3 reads TGTGCCAGCAGCTTTGGTGGGCCCGATGAGCAGTTCTTC.